A selection of T cell receptor beta chains follows, all from one sample in a study of cytomegalovirus exposure and HLA in healthy donors. Produced via immunoSEQ multiplex PCR; TCRdb's table is partial and in-frame only. The sample holds some 190,000 clones, approximately 82% seen once. Sequenced sample: PBMCs. These TCRs come from a man aged 35 to 55 in good health and CMV-seropositive. CDR3s include the opening cysteine and the closing phenylalanine or tryptophan. The D gene is left open where the match is weak. Rows may omit the clone size; those that give it use once, few, many or a size class.

J gene,V gene,D gene,clone size,CDR3 protein,CDR3 DNA
TRBJ2-1,TRBV7-7,TRBD1,.,CASSLLTGDYNEQFF,TGTGCTAGCAGCTTATTGACAGGGGACTACAATGAGCAGTTCTTC
TRBJ2-7,TRBV6-1,TRBD1,.,CASRGRQGIYEQYF,TGTGCCAGCAGGGGAAGACAGGGGATTTACGAGCAGTACTTC
TRBJ2-3,TRBV6-1,TRBD1,.,CASSGQVSTDTQYF,TGTGCCAGCAGCGGACAGGTCAGCACAGATACGCAGTATTTT
TRBJ2-1,TRBV15,TRBD1,.,CATSRVAGGVNEQFF,TGTGCCACCAGCAGAGTCGCAGGGGGAGTAAATGAGCAGTTCTTC
TRBJ2-1,TRBV29-1,TRBD1,.,CSGGQGDEQFF,TGCAGCGGGGGACAGGGGGATGAGCAGTTCTTC
TRBJ2-5,TRBV5-3,TRBD2,.,CARSLRSQEVIERERGQETQYF,TGTGCCAGAAGCTTGAGGTCACAAGAGGTTATAGAGCGGGAGCGAGGACAAGAGACCCAGTACTTC
TRBJ1-1,TRBV7-2,.,.,CASSLEVPYLGSEAFF,TGTGCCAGCAGCTTGGAGGTTCCGTACCTTGGCTCTGAAGCTTTCTTT
TRBJ1-3,TRBV18,.,.,CASSSTDSASGNTIYF,TGTGCCAGCTCATCAACAGACAGCGCCTCTGGAAACACCATATATTTT
TRBJ1-4,TRBV2,TRBD1,few,CASSDPINRGTNEKLFF,TGTGCCAGCAGTGACCCAATTAACAGGGGAACTAATGAAAAACTGTTTTTT
TRBJ2-7,TRBV28,TRBD1,.,CASSLGQGAREQYF,TGTGCCAGCAGTTTAGGACAGGGGGCGCGGGAGCAGTACTTC
TRBJ2-1,TRBV7-9,TRBD1,.,CASSRQGEDNEQFF,TGTGCCAGCAGCCGACAGGGGGAGGACAATGAGCAGTTCTTC
TRBJ1-1,TRBV28,TRBD1,.,CASSPRTGYLNTEAFF,TGTGCCAGCAGTCCACGGACAGGGTATTTGAACACTGAAGCTTTCTTT
TRBJ2-3,TRBV5-1,TRBD1,.,CASSLGAGTGVADTQYF,TGCGCCAGCAGCTTGGGTGCCGGGACAGGGGTGGCAGATACGCAGTATTTT
TRBJ1-3,TRBV19,TRBD1,.,CASRHRGSGNTIYF,TGTGCCAGTAGACACAGGGGCTCTGGAAACACCATATATTTT
TRBJ2-7,TRBV25-1,.,once,CASSESYEQYF,TGTGCCAGCAGTGAATCTTACGAGCAGTACTTC
TRBJ2-4,TRBV28,TRBD2,.,CASSAIPPREVKNIQYF,TGTGCCAGCAGTGCGATACCTCCCCGGGAGGTCAAAAACATTCAGTACTTC
TRBJ2-1,TRBV6-5,.,.,CASSYSKRRNEQFF,TGTGCCAGCAGTTACTCGAAAAGGCGGAATGAGCAGTTCTTC
TRBJ2-3,TRBV4-2,.,.,CASSQRGREDEDTQYF,TGTGCCAGCAGCCAAAGGGGGCGGGAGGATGAAGATACGCAGTATTTT
TRBJ2-1,TRBV10-3,.,.,CAIGLTQGSYNEQFF,TGTGCCATCGGGTTAACCCAAGGGAGCTACAATGAGCAGTTCTTC
TRBJ1-1,TRBV10-3,TRBD1,.,CAISDDGQGPTGAFF,TGTGCCATCAGTGACGACGGACAGGGTCCAACCGGAGCTTTCTTT
TRBJ2-7,TRBV10-3,.,once,CAIAELVSEQYF,TGTGCCATCGCCGAGTTGGTGTCTGAGCAGTACTTC
TRBJ2-3,TRBV7-3,.,.,CASSGPGDTQYF,TGTGCCAGCAGCGGCCCCGGGGATACGCAGTATTTT
TRBJ2-7,TRBV6-5,TRBD1,.,CASTPRDSSSYEQYF,TGTGCCAGCACCCCCCGGGACAGCTCTTCCTACGAGCAGTACTTC
TRBJ2-1,TRBV4-1,TRBD2,.,CASSQVSGDYNEQFF,TGCGCCAGCAGCCAAGTGAGCGGGGACTACAATGAGCAGTTCTTC
TRBJ1-1,TRBV7-6,.,.,CASSLAAGWPEAFF,TGTGCCAGCAGCTTAGCTGCAGGATGGCCTGAAGCTTTCTTT
TRBJ2-2,TRBV19,.,.,CASSFLFGELFF,TGTGCCAGTAGTTTCCTCTTCGGGGAGCTGTTTTTT
TRBJ2-7,TRBV6-5,TRBD2,.,CASSYFGTSGYEQYF,TGTGCCAGCAGTTATTTCGGGACTAGCGGCTACGAGCAGTACTTC
TRBJ2-2,TRBV5-1,.,.,CASSTMGNTGELFF,TGCGCCAGCAGCACTATGGGGAACACCGGGGAGCTGTTTTTT
TRBJ1-1,TRBV27,.,.,CASSTPLMNTEAFF,TGTGCCAGCAGCACCCCGCTAATGAACACTGAAGCTTTCTTT
TRBJ2-1,TRBV2,.,.,CASSEAGPGYSEQFF,TGTGCCAGCAGTGAGGCAGGTCCAGGGTATAGTGAGCAGTTCTTC
TRBJ2-1,TRBV15,.,.,CAIRRGNEQFF,TGTGCCATTCGTCGGGGCAATGAGCAGTTCTTC
TRBJ1-1,TRBV6-4,.,.,CASRGAGWDTEAFF,TGTGCCAGCAGAGGGGCTGGTTGGGACACTGAAGCTTTCTTT
TRBJ2-7,TRBV7-6,TRBD1,.,CASSSMGQGVYEQYF,TGTGCCAGCAGCTCGATGGGACAGGGTGTGTACGAGCAGTACTTC
TRBJ2-5,TRBV7-2,.,.,CASSIRLQETQYF,TGTGCCAGCAGCATTCGACTACAAGAGACCCAGTACTTC
TRBJ2-7,TRBV5-1,TRBD2,.,CASSKAGDGYEQYF,TGCGCCAGCAGTAAAGCGGGAGACGGATACGAGCAGTACTTC
TRBJ2-7,TRBV18,TRBD2,few,CASSPSTPREDHGEQYF,TGTGCCAGCTCACCTTCCACGCCGCGGGAGGATCACGGGGAGCAGTACTTC
TRBJ1-5,TRBV4-1,.,.,CASSQLYSNQPQHF,TGCGCCAGCAGCCAGCTATATAGCAATCAGCCCCAGCATTTT
TRBJ2-6,TRBV6-1,.,.,CASSGTVVSSGANVLTF,TGTGCCAGCAGTGGGACAGTCGTATCCTCTGGGGCCAACGTCCTGACTTTC
TRBJ2-7,TRBV28,.,.,CASSLRGSFYEQYF,TGTGCCAGCAGTTTAAGAGGGTCCTTCTACGAGCAGTACTTC
TRBJ2-1,TRBV6-5,.,.,CASSYLGVPYNEQFF,TGTGCCAGCAGTTACCTCGGGGTCCCGTACAATGAGCAGTTCTTC
TRBJ1-5,TRBV5-6,TRBD1,once,CASSSRTGLGNQPQHF,TGTGCCAGCAGCTCCCGGACAGGGTTAGGCAATCAGCCCCAGCATTTT
TRBJ1-2,TRBV27,TRBD1,.,CASRLQGGNYGYTF,TGTGCCAGCAGGCTACAGGGGGGTAACTATGGCTACACCTTC
TRBJ2-3,TRBV7-9,TRBD2,.,CASSPLAAMADTQYF,TGTGCCAGCAGCCCGCTAGCGGCCATGGCAGATACGCAGTATTTT
TRBJ2-1,TRBV18,TRBD2,.,CASSPPGLASADEQFF,TGTGCCAGCTCCCCACCGGGACTAGCGTCAGCCGATGAGCAGTTCTTC
TRBJ1-1,TRBV19,TRBD1,.,CASSYRGPAEAFF,TGTGCCAGTAGTTACAGGGGGCCGGCTGAAGCTTTCTTT
TRBJ2-1,TRBV5-1,TRBD1,.,CASSLAGTGMHTEQFF,TGCGCCAGCAGCTTAGCCGGGACAGGGATGCACACTGAGCAGTTCTTC
TRBJ2-2,TRBV11-2,TRBD2,.,CASSPGGEGTGELFF,TGTGCCAGCAGCCCAGGTGGGGAGGGCACCGGGGAGCTGTTTTTT
TRBJ1-1,TRBV5-1,TRBD1,.,CASSLGTGGAGNTEAFF,TGCGCCAGCAGCTTGGGGACAGGGGGCGCAGGGAACACTGAAGCTTTCTTT
TRBJ1-3,TRBV6-1,.,once,CASSEYFISILSLSGNTIYF,TGTGCCAGCAGTGAATATTTCATTTCGATCCTTAGCCTCTCTGGAAACACCATATATTTT
TRBJ2-1,TRBV5-6,TRBD1,.,CASSFLGTGEDNEQFF,TGTGCCAGCAGCTTTCTAGGGACAGGGGAGGACAATGAGCAGTTCTTC
TRBJ1-4,TRBV7-6,TRBD1,.,CASSLDTGGEKLFF,TGTGCCAGCAGCTTAGATACAGGGGGCGAAAAACTGTTTTTT
TRBJ2-3,TRBV5-6,TRBD2,.,CASSLARGGYRTDTQYF,TGTGCCAGCAGCTTGGCCCGGGGGGGTTACCGCACAGATACGCAGTATTTT
TRBJ2-1,TRBV30,TRBD2,few,CAWSVGTRVFQFF,TGTGCCTGGAGTGTAGGGACTAGGGTATTTCAGTTCTTC
TRBJ2-7,TRBV7-9,TRBD2,.,CASTPGGTSSISYEQYF,TGTGCCAGCACCCCAGGGGGGACTAGCTCTATCTCCTACGAGCAGTACTTC
TRBJ2-6,TRBV28,TRBD2,.,CASSSRTSGRGGANVLTF,TGTGCCAGCAGTTCTAGGACTAGCGGGAGGGGAGGGGCCAACGTCCTGACTTTC
TRBJ2-7,TRBV6-6,TRBD1,.,CASTLSGTEFYEQYF,TGTGCCAGCACCCTCTCGGGGACAGAGTTCTACGAGCAGTACTTC
TRBJ2-3,TRBV27,TRBD2,.,CASSSLAGGSDTQYF,TGTGCCAGCAGTTCACTAGCGGGAGGTTCAGATACGCAGTATTTT
TRBJ1-1,TRBV7-2,.,once,CASSTGWGGEAFF,TGTGCCAGCAGCACAGGGTGGGGCGGTGAAGCTTTCTTT